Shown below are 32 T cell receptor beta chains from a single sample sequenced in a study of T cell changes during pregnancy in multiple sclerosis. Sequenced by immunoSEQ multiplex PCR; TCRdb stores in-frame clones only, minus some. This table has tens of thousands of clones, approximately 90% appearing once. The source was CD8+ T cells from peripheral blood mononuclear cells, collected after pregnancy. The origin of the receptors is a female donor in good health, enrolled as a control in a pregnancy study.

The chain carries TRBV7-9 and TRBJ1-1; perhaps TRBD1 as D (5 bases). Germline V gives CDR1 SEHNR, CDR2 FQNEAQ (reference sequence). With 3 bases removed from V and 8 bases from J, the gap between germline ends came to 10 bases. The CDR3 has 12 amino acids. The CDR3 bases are TGTGCCAGCAGCTTGCCGCCAGGGGAAGCTTTCTTT. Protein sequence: CASSLPPGEAFF. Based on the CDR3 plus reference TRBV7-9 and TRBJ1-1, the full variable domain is DTGVSQNPRHKITKRGQNVTFRCDPISEHNRLYWYRQTLGQGPEFLTYFQNEAQLEKSRLLSDRFSAERPKGSFSTLEIQRTEQGDSAMYLCASSLPPGEAFFGQGTRLTVV.

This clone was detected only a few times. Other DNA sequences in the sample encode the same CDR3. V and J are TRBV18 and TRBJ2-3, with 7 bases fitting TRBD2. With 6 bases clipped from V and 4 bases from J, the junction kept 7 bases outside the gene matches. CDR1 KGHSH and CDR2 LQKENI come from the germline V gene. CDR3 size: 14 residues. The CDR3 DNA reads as TGTGCCAGCTCGCCGACTAGCTCCGCAGATACGCAGTATTTT. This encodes CASSPTSSADTQYF.

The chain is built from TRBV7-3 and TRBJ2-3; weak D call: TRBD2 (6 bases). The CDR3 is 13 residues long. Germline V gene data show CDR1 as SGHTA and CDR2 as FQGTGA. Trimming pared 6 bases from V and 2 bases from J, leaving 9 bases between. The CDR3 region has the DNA TGTGCCAGCAGGGCGGGGAACACAGATACGCAGTATTTT. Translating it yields CASRAGNTDTQYF.

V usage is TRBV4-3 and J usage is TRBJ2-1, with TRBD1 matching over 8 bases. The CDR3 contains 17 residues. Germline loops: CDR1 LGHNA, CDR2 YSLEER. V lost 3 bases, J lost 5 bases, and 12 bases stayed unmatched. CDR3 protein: CASSQRRQGTFDNEQFF. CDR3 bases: TGCGCCAGCAGCCAGCGCCGACAGGGGACCTTCGACAATGAGCAGTTCTTC.

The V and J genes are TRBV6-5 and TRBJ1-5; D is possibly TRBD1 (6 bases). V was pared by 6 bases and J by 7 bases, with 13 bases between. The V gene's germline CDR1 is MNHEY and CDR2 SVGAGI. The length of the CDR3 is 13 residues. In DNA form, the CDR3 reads TGTGCCAGCAGCGAGGACAGTGGACAGCCCCAGCATTTT. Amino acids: CASSEDSGQPQHF.

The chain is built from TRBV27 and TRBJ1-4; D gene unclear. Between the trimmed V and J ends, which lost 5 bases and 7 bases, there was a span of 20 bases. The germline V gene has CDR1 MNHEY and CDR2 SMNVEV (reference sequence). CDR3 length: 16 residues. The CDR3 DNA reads TGTGCCAGCAGTCCCCCCCGAGGGCGGATGGGTGAAAAACTGTTTTTT. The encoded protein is CASSPPRGRMGEKLFF.

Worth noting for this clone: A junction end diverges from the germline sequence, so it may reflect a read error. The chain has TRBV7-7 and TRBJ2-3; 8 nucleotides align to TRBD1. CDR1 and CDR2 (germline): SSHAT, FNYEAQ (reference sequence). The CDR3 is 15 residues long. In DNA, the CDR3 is TGTGCTAGCAGCTTAGGACAGGGAGGCACAGATACGCAGTATTTT. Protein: CASSLGQGGTDTQYF.

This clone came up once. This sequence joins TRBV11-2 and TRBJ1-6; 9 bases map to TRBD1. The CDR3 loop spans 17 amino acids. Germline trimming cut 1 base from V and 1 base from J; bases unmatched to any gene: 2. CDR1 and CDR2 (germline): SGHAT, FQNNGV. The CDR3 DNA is TGTGCCAGCAGCTTAGTGACAGGGGGATCCTATAATTCACCCCTCCACTTT. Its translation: CASSLVTGGSYNSPLHF.

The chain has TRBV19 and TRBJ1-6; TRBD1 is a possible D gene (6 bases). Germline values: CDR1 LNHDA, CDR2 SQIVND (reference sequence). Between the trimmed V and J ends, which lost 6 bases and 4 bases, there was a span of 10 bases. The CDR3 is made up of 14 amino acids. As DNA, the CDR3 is TGTGCCAGTAGGTCAGGGGCATATAATTCACCCCTCCACTTT. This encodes CASRSGAYNSPLHF.

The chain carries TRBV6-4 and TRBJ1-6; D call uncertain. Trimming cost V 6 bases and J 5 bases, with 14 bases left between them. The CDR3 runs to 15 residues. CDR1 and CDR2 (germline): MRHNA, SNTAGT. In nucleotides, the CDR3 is TGTGCCAGCAGCGAGCTTGGCGGCGATAATTCACCCCTCCACTTT. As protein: CASSELGGDNSPLHF.

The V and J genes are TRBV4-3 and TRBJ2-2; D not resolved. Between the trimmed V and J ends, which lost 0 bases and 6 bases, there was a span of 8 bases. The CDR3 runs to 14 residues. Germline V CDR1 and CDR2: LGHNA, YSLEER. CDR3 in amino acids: CASSQDGSPGELFF. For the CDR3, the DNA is TGCGCCAGCAGCCAAGACGGGTCGCCCGGGGAGCTGTTTTTT.

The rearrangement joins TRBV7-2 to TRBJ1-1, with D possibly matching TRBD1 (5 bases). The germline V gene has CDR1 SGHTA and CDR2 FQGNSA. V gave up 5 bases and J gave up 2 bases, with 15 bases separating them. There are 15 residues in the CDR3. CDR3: CASSPRGMENTEAFF. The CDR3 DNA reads TGTGCCAGCAGCCCACGGGGGATGGAAAACACTGAAGCTTTCTTT.

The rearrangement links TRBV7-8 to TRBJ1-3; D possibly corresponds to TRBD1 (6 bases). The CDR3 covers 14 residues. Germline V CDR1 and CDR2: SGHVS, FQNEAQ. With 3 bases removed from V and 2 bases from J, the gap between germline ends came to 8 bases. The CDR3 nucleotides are TGTGCCAGCAGCTTGGGGACAACTGGAAACACCATATATTTT. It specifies CASSLGTTGNTIYF.

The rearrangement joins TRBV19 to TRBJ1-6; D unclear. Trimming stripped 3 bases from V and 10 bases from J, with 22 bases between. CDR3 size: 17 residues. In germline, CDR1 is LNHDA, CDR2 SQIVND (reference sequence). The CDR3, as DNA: TGTGCCAGTAGTATCCCCCTCGTGGCGGGAGGGAGATCACCCCTCCACTTT. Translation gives CASSIPLVAGGRSPLHF.

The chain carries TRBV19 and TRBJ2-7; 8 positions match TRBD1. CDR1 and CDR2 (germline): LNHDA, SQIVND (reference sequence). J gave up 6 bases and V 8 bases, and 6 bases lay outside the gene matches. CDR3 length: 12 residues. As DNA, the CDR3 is TGTGCCAGTTCGGACAGGGTGACCGAGCAGTACTTC. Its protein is CASSDRVTEQYF.

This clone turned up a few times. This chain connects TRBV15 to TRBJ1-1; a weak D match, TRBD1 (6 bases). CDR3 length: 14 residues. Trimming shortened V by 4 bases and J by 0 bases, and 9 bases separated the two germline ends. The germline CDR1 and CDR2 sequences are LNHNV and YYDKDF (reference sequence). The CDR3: CATSKDSMNTEAFF. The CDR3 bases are TGTGCCACCAGCAAGGACAGTATGAACACTGAAGCTTTCTTT. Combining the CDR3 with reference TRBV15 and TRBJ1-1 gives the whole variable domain DAMVIQNPRYQVTQFGKPVTLSCSQTLNHNVMYWYQQKSSQAPKLLFHYYDKDFNNEADTPDNFQSRRPNTSFCFLDIRSPGLGDTAMYLCATSKDSMNTEAFFGQGTRLTVV.

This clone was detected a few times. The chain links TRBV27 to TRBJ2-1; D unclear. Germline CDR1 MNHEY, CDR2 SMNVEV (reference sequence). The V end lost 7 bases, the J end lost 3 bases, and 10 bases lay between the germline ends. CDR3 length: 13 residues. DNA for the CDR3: TGTGCCAGCACCGAGGCCAGCTACAATGAGCAGTTCTTC. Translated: CASTEASYNEQFF.

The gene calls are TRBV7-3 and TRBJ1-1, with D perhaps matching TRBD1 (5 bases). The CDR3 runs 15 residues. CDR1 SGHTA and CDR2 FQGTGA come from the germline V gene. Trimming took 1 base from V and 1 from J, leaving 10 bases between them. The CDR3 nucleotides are TGTGCCAGCAGCTTAATTCGGGGGGAGAACACTGAAGCTTTCTTT. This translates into CASSLIRGENTEAFF.

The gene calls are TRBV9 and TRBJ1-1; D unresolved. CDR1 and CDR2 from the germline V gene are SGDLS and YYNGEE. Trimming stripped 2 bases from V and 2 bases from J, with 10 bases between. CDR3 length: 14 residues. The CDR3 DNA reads TGTGCCAGCAGCGTGAAAGCTGAAAACACTGAAGCTTTCTTT. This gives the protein CASSVKAENTEAFF.

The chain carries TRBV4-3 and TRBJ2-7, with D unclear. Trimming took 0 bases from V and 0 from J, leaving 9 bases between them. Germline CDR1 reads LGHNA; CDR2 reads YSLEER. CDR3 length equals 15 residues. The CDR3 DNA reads TGCGCCAGCAGCCAAGAGTCGGGTGCCTCCTACGAGCAGTACTTC. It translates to CASSQESGASYEQYF.

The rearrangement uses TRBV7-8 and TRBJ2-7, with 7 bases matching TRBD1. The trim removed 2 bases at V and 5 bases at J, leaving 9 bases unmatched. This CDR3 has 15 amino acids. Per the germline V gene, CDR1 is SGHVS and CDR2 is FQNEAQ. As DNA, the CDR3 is TGTGCCAGCAGCTTACAGACAGGGCGAGGAGACGAGCAGTACTTC. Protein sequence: CASSLQTGRGDEQYF.

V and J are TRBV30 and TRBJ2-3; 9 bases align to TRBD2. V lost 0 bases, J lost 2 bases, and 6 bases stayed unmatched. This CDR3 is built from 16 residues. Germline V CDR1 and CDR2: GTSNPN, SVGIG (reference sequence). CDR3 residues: CAWSVYGGGATDTQYF. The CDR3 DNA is TGTGCCTGGAGTGTATACGGCGGGGGGGCCACAGATACGCAGTATTTT.

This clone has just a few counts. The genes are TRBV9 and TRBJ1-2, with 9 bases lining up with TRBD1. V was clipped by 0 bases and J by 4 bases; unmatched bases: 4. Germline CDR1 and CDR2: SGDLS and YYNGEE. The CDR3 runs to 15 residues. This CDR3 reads CASSVAETGGYGYTF. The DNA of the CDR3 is TGTGCCAGCAGCGTAGCGGAGACAGGGGGCTATGGCTACACCTTC.

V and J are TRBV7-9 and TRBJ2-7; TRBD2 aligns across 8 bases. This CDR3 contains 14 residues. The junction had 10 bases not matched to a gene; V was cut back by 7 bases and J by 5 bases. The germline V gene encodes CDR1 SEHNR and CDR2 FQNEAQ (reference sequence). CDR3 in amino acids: CASIGTGGPNEQYF. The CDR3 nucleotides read TGTGCCAGCATCGGAACGGGGGGGCCGAACGAGCAGTACTTC.

The CDR3 reads CASSLDTTYEQYF. CDR3 DNA sequence: TGTGCCAGCAGCCTGGACACGACCTACGAGCAGTACTTC. The chain carries TRBV7-2 and TRBJ2-7, with D possibly matching TRBD1 (5 bases). Germline CDR1 is SGHTA and CDR2 is FQGNSA. The CDR3 covers 13 residues. Deletions cut 5 bases from V and 2 bases from J, with 10 bases between.

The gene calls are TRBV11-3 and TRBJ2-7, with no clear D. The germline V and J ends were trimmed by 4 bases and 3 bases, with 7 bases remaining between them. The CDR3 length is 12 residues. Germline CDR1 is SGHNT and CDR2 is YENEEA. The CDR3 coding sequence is TGTGCCAGCAGCTCCGTAGACTACGAGCAGTACTTC. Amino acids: CASSSVDYEQYF.

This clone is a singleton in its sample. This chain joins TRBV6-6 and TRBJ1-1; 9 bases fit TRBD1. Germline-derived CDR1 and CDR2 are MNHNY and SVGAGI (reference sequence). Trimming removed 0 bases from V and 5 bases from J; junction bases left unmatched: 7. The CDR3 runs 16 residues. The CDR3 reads CASSYSRRTGDTEAFF. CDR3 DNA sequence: TGTGCCAGCAGTTACTCCAGGAGGACAGGGGATACTGAAGCTTTCTTT.

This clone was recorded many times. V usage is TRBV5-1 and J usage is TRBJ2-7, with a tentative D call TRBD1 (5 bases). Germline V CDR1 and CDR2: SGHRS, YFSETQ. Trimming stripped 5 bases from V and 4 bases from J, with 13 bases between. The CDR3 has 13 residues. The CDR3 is CASRPDTPYEQYF. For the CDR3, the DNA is TGCGCCAGCAGGCCGGACACCCCGTACGAGCAGTACTTC.

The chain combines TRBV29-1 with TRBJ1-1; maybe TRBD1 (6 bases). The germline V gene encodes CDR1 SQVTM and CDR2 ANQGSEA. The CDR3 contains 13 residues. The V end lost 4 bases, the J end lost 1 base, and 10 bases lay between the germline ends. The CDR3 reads CSVGGHSNTEAFF. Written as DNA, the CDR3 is TGCAGCGTTGGGGGACACTCGAACACTGAAGCTTTCTTT.

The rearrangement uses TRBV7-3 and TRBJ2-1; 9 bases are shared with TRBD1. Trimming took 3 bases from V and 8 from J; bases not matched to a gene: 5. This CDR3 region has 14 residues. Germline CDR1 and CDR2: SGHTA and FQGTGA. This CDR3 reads CASSLRTGVDEQFF. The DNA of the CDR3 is TGTGCCAGCAGCTTGAGGACAGGGGTCGATGAGCAGTTCTTC.

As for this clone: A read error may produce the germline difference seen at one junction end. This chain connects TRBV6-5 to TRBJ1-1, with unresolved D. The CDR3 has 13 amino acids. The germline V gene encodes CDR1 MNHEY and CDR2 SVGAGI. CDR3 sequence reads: CAISESGGTEAFF. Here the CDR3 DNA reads TGTGCCATCAGTGAGTCGGGCGGGACTGAAGCTTTCTTT.

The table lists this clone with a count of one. The DNA of the CDR3 is TGTGCCAGCAGCAGAGAAGCGGGGGCCGGGACAGATACGCAGTATTTT. This gives the protein CASSREAGAGTDTQYF. This rearrangement joins TRBV4-2 to TRBJ2-3; TRBD2 matches at 8 bases. The V gene end was trimmed by 5 bases and the J gene end by 3 bases; junction bases not matched to a gene: 10. Germline V lookup: CDR1 LGHNA, CDR2 YNFKEQ. CDR3 size: 16 residues.